This T cell receptor (beta chain) was retrieved from a study of cytomegalovirus exposure and HLA in healthy donors. Background on the study: The Caucasian-associated ancestry cluster held 65% to 85% of 398 genotyped donors.

With respect to this clone: What it binds is unknown.

General study results and limits: In vitro experiments confirmed that three CMV-associated chains were specific for CMV antigens. Reportedly, a later analysis found an Asian-associated ancestry cluster had fewer N-insertions than the approximately 700-donor mean.

With 1 base removed from V and 9 bases from J, the gap between germline ends came to 13 bases. The CDR3 length is 14 residues. The germline V gene has CDR1 SGHAT and CDR2 FQNNGV. The PCR had 60 Vbeta and 13 Jbeta primers. The protocol was immunoSEQ multiplex PCR, while the TCRdb copy is restricted to in-frame clones and leaves out a portion. The repertoire includes under 170,000 clones, 60% to 70% of them detected once, and approximately 6.5% sits in the top ten. This receptor was obtained from a woman aged 60-75 years in good health and CMV-seropositive. The chain uses TRBV11-2 and TRBJ2-4, with D possibly TRBD1 on 6 matching bases. Source material: PBMCs. The CDR3 DNA is TGTGCCAGCAGCTTAGTTGCAGGGGTGGGCATTCAGTACTTC. It is translated as CASSLVAGVGIQYF.